This T cell receptor (beta chain) was retrieved from a study of T cell clonotyping in hematopoietic cell transplantation. Points from the study as a whole: Pathologically expanded recipient clonotypes increased progressively from day 30 to day 180 as diversity fell.

Sequencing was performed with immunoSEQ multiplex PCR; in TCRdb, only in-frame clones are kept and a portion is missing. In the table there are about 41,000 clones, roughly 96% of which are singletons. To note about this clone: The antigen remains unidentified.

With 0 bases removed from V and 0 bases from J, the gap between germline ends came to 10 bases. This CDR3 has 16 amino acids. The V gene's germline CDR1 is SGHNT and CDR2 YYREEE (reference sequence). The rearrangement joins TRBV5-4 to TRBJ2-4; D remains ambiguous. Sequencing was performed on peripheral blood mononuclear cells. The receptor was derived from a man aged 25 to 40 in good health. Some clones in this sample may be carry-over from other donors' samples. This CDR3 reads CASSLEGSLAKNIQYF. The DNA of the CDR3 is TGTGCCAGCAGCTTGGAGGGCAGTTTAGCCAAAAACATTCAGTACTTC.